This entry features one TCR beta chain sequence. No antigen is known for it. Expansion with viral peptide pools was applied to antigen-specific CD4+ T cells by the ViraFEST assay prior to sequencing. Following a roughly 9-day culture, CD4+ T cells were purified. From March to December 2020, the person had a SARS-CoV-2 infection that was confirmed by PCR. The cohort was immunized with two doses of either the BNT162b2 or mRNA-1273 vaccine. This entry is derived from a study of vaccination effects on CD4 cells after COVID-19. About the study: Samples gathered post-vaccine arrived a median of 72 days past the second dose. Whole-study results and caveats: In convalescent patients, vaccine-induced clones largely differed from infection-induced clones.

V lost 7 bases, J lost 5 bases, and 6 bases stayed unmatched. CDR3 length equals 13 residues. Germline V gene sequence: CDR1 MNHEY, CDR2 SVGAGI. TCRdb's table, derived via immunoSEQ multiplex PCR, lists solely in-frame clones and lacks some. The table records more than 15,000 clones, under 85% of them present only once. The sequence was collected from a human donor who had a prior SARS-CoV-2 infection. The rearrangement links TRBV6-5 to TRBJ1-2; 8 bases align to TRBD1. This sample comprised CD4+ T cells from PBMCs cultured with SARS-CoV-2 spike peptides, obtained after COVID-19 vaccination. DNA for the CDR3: TGTGCCAGCATGACGGGACAGGCGTATGGCTACACCTTC. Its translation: CASMTGQAYGYTF.